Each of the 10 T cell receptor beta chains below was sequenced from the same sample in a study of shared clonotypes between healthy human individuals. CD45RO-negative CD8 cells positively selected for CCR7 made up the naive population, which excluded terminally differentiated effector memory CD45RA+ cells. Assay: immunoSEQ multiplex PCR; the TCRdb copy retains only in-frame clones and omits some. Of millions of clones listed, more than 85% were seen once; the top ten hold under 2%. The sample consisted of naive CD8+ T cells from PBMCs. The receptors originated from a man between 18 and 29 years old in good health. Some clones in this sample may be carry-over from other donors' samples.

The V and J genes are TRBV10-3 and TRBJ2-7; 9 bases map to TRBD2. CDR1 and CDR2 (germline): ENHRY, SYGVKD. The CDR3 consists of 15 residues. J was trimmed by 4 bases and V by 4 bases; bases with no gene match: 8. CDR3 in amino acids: CAISAPAGGPYEQYF. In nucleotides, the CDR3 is TGTGCCATCAGTGCCCCGGCGGGAGGGCCGTACGAGCAGTACTTC.

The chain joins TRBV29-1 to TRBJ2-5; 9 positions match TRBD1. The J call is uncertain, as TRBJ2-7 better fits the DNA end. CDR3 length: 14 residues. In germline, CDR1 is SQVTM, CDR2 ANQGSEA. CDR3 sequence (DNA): TGCAGCGTCCGATCCAGGGACAGGGTTTACGAGCAGTACTTC. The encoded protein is CSVRSRDRVYEQYF.

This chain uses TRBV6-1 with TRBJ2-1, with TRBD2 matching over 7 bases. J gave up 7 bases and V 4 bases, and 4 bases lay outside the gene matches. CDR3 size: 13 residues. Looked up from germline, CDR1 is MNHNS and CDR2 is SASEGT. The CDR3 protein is CASSVRGMNEQFF. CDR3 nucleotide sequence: TGTGCCAGCAGTGTGCGGGGGATGAATGAGCAGTTCTTC.

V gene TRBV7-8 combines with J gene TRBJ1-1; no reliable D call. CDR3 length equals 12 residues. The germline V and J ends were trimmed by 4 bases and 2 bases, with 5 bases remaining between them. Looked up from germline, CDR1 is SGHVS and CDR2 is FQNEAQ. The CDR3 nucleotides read TGTGCCAGCAGCTCGGAAAACACTGAAGCTTTCTTT. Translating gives CASSSENTEAFF.

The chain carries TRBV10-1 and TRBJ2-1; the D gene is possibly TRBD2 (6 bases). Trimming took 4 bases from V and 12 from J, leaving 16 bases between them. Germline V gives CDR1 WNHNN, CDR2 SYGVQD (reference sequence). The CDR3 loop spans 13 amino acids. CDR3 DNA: TGCGCCAGCAGTGTACGCGGGGCCTCGGGGCAGTTCTTC. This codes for CASSVRGASGQFF.

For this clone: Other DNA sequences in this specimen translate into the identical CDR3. The CDR3 loop reads CASSISVNTEAFF. For the CDR3, the DNA is TGTGCCAGTAGTATTTCGGTGAACACTGAAGCTTTCTTT. This sequence joins TRBV19 and TRBJ1-1; no reliable D call. This CDR3 spans 13 amino acids. Trimming pared 3 bases from V and 0 bases from J, leaving 5 bases between. The germline V gene encodes CDR1 LNHDA and CDR2 SQIVND (reference sequence).

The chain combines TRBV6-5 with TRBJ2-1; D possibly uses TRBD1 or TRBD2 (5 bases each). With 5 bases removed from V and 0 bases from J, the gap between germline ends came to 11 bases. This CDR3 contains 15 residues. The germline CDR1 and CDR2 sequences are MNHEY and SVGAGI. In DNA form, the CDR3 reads TGTGCCAGCAGTACGGGACCGAGCTCCTACAATGAGCAGTTCTTC. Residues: CASSTGPSSYNEQFF.

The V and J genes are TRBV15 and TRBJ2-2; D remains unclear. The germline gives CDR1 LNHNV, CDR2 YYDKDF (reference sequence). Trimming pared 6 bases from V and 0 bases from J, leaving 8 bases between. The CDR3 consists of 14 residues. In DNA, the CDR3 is TGTGCCACCAGTACTTTTACGAACACCGGGGAGCTGTTTTTT. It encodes CATSTFTNTGELFF.

The CDR3 sequence is CASSQGTSGDYYEQYF. The CDR3 DNA reads as TGTGCCAGCAGCCAGGGGACTAGCGGGGACTACTACGAGCAGTACTTC. V is TRBV4-2 and J is TRBJ2-7, with 13 bases aligning to TRBD2. J lost 3 bases, V lost 3 bases, and 5 bases had no gene match. Per the germline V gene, CDR1 is LGHNA and CDR2 is YNFKEQ. This CDR3 contains 16 residues.

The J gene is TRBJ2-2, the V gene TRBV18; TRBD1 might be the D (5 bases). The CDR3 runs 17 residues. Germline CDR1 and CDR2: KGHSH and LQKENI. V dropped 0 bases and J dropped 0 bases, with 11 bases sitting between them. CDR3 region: CASSPPRTYPNTGELFF. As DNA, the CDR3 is TGTGCCAGCTCACCACCCCGGACATACCCGAACACCGGGGAGCTGTTTTTT.